This TCR beta chain was sequenced for a study of blood T cell repertoires in COVID-19 (dated by TCRdb to about 2020). A note on the overall study: Samples from collaborators originated in the United States, Italy and Spain and spanned both the acute and convalescent phases of COVID-19. The prospective study material was composed of cDNA or gDNA derived from T cells, B-cell-depleted T cells, or PBMCs. Subjects who had been exposed to COVID-19, were actively infected with it, or had recovered from it provided the deeply sampled blood TCRbeta repertoires that made up the dataset. A freely available public database, intended as a resource for researchers studying the immune response to SARS-CoV-2, is where the repertoires were released. The samples were drawn from the first 160 participants of the ongoing ImmuneRACE study and from over 950 subjects provided by 6 global collaborators. Nearly every sample came with metadata listing a de-identified subject ID, COVID-19 status, age in years and sex. Where available, HLA class I and class II types were obtained from metadata supplied by the sample provider rather than from assay-based typing. The study at large found these results: Clinical and demographic metadata were provided uncurated, with the amount varying by source and participant.

One collaborating source in Seattle enrolled patients while the patients were actively infected and followed the patients over time throughout the course of disease. Collaborating institutions collected whole blood in K2EDTA tubes following their own protocols. For TCRbeta analysis, collaborator samples were shipped as frozen whole blood, as isolated PBMCs, or as DNA extracted from either sample type. In regard to this clone: This receptor's antigen is unknown. Per-base qualities were not stored, and no clone one base away is much larger.

The CDR3 measures 14 amino acids from cysteine to phenylalanine. The sequence is cut down to CDR3 DNA, 42 bases in frame from base 1. The immunoSEQ Assay, a bias-controlled multiplex PCR, was used to amplify TCRbeta CDR3 regions from genomic DNA. From the authors' description of their analysis: The number of nucleated cells in each sample was estimated by amplification of reference gene primers within the assay. To quantify the absolute abundance of each unique TCRbeta CDR3 rearrangement, sequence reads were collapsed and filtered. For each sample, productive Simpson clonality was calculated as the square root of Simpson's diversity index across productive rearrangements. TCRdb limited this immuneACCESS table to in-frame rearrangements with V and J called. A share of clones is missing; checked studies link under half to unresolved V genes, and the rest is unexplained. V and J calls and clone size are copied from that table; D and trimming were computed from the DNA. The sample records 250,000 to 300,000 clones, 86% of which are singletons. About 12% of the sample is in the top ten clones.

The chain employs TRBV21-1 and TRBJ1-5. TRBV21-1 is listed as a pseudogene. This sequence was found in a woman in her twenties or thirties with COVID-19, enrolled during active disease. The sequencing sample was made of peripheral blood. The DNA sequence is as follows: TGTGCCAGCATCCTGTTTCGGGGAGCCCAGCCCCAGCATTTT. Protein translation: CASILFRGAQPQHF.